The entry below describes one T cell receptor beta chain. MiXCR, applied by TCRdb to the RACE reads, yields one record per CDR3 protein. The sample gives approximately 77,000 distinct CDR3 sequences, approximately 14% of which show up once; approximately 4.5% is in the top ten. As to time point: pre-sensitization, week 0. Regarding treatment: therapeutic diphenylcyclopropenone sensitization with weekly scalp DPC. This entry is derived from a study of human T cells and chemical hapten exposure. Trimming cost V 5 bases and J 5 bases, with 18 bases left between them. The CDR3 has 16 amino acids. Germline CDR1 MRHNA, CDR2 SNTAGT.

Sequencing used whole blood, obtained in connection with sensitization to the hapten diphenylcyclopropenone (DPC). The genes are TRBV6-4 and TRBJ2-2; TRBD1 might be the D (6 bases). This TCR came from a woman between 50 and 59 years old with alopecia areata. Some clones in this sample may be carry-over from other donors' samples. CDR3 in DNA: TGTGCCAGCAGTCGGGACACCCCAGGGATAACCGGGGAGCTGTTTTTT. Translation gives CASSRDTPGITGELFF.